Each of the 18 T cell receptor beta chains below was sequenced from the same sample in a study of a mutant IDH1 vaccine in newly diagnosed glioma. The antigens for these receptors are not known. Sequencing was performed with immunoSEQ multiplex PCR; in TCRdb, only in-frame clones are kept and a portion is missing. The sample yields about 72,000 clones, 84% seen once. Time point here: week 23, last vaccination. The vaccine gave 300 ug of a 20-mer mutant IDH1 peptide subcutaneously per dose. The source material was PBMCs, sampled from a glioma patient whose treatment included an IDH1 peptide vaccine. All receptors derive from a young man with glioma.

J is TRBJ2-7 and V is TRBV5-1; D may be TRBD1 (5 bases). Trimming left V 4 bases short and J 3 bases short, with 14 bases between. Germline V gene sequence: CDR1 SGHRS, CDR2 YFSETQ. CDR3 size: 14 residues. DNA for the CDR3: TGCGCCAGCAGCCGCCCTCCAGACAGCTACGAGCAGTACTTC. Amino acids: CASSRPPDSYEQYF.

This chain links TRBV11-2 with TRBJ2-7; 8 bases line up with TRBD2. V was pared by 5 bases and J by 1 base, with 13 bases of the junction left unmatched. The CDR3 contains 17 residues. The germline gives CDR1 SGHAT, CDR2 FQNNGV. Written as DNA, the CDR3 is TGTGCCAGCAGCCCAATTGGGGCGGGAGGAGTATCCTACGAGCAGTACTTC. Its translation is CASSPIGAGGVSYEQYF.

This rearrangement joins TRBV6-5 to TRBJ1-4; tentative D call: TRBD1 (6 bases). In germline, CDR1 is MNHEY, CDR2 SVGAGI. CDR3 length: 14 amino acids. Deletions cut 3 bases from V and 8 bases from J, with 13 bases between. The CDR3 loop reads CASSYSTGIEKLFF. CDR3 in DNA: TGTGCCAGCAGTTATAGCACAGGGATCGAAAAACTGTTTTTT.

The CDR3 reads CASSDQRKAGSYNEQFF. CDR3 bases: TGTGCCAGCAGCGACCAAAGAAAAGCGGGGTCCTACAATGAGCAGTTCTTC. This chain links TRBV11-2 with TRBJ2-1, with 7 bases aligning to TRBD2. Germline V CDR1 and CDR2: SGHAT, FQNNGV. The ends lost 5 bases at V and 1 base at J; junction bases unmatched: 11. This CDR3 spans 17 amino acids.

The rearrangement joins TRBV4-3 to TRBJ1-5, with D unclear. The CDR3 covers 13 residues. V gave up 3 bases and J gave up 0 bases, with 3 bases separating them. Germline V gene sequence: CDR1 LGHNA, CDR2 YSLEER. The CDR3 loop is CASSQSSNQPQHF. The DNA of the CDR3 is TGCGCCAGCAGCCAGAGTAGCAATCAGCCCCAGCATTTT.

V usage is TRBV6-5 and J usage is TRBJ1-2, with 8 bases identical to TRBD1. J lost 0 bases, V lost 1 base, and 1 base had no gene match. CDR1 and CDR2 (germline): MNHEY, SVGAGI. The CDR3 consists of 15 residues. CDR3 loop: CASSYLDRANYGYTF. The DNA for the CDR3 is TGTGCCAGCAGTTACTTGGACAGGGCTAACTATGGCTACACCTTC.

The CDR3: CASSRQGAWNEQFF. The CDR3 nucleotides read TGTGCCAGCAGCCGACAGGGGGCTTGGAATGAGCAGTTCTTC. The genes are TRBV2 and TRBJ2-1; 10 bases line up with TRBD1. After removal of 6 bases from V and 7 bases from J, the junction contained 6 bases not matched to a gene. The CDR3 length is 14 residues. Germline V gene sequence: CDR1 SNHLY, CDR2 FYNNEI.

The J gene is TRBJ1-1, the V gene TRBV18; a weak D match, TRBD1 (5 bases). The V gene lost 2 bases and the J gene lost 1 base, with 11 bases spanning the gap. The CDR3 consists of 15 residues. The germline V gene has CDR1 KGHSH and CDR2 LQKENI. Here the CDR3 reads CASSPWRGSNTEAFF. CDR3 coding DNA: TGTGCCAGCTCACCATGGAGGGGTTCGAACACTGAAGCTTTCTTT.

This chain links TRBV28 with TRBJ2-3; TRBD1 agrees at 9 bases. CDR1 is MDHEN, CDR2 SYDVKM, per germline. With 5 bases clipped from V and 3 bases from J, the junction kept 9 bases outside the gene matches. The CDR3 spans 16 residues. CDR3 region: CASSLPSGTGTDTQYF. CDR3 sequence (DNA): TGTGCCAGCAGTCTACCCTCTGGGACAGGGACAGATACGCAGTATTTT.

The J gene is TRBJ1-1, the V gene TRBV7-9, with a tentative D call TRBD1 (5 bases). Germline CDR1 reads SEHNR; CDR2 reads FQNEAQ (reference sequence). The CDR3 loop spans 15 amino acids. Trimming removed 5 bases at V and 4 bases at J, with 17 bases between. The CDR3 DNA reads TGTGCCAGCAGCCCTACCGTTGGGGCGGGCACTGAAGCTTTCTTT. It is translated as CASSPTVGAGTEAFF.

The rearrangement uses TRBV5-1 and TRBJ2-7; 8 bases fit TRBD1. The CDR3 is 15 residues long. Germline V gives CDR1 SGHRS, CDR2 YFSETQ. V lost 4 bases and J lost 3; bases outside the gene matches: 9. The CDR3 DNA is TGCGCCAGCAGCGCAGGACAGGGTAGGTTCTACGAGCAGTACTTC. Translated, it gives CASSAGQGRFYEQYF.

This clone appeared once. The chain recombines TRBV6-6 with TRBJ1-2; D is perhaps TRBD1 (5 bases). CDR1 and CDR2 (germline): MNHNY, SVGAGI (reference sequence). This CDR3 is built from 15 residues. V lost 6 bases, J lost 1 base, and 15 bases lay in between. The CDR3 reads CASSRFSQVNYGYTF. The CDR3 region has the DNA TGTGCCAGCAGCCGATTTTCACAGGTTAACTATGGCTACACCTTC.

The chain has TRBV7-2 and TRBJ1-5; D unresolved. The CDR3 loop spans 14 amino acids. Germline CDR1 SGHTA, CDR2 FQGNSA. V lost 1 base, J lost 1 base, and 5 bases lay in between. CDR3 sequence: CASSLGHSNQPQHF. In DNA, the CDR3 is TGTGCCAGCAGCTTAGGGCACAGCAATCAGCCCCAGCATTTT.

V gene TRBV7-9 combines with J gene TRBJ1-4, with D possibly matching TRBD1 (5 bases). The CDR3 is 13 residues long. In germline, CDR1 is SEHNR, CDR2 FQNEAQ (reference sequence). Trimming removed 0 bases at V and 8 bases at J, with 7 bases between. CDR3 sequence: CASSLAGAEKLFF. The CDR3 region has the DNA TGTGCCAGCAGCTTAGCAGGGGCGGAAAAACTGTTTTTT.

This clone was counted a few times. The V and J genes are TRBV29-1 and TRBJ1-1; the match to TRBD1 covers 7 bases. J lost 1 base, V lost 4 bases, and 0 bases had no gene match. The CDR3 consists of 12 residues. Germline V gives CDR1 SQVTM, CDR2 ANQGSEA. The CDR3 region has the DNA TGCAGCGTTGGACAGGGGAACACTGAAGCTTTCTTT. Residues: CSVGQGNTEAFF.

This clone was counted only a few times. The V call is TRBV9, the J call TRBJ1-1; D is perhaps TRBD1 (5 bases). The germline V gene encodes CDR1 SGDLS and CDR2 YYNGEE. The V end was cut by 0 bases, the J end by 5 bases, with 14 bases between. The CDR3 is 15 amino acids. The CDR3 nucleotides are TGTGCCAGCAGCGTAGGTCGGGGGGGAGAGACTGAAGCTTTCTTT. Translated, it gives CASSVGRGGETEAFF.

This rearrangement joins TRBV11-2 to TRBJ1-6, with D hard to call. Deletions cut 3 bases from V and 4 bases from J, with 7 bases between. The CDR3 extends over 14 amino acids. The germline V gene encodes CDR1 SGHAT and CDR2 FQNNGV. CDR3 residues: CASSFGLYNSPLHF. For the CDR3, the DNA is TGTGCCAGCAGCTTCGGGCTGTATAATTCACCCCTCCACTTT.

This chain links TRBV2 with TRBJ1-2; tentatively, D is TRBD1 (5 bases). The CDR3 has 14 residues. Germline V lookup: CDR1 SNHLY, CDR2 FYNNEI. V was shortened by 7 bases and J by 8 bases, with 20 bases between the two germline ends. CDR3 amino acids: CASTPSGGGRGYTF. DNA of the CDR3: TGTGCCAGCACCCCCTCCGGGGGGGGGAGGGGCTACACCTTC.